This TCR beta chain was sequenced during a study of human T cells and chemical hapten exposure. Background on the study: Enrolled patients were predominantly female and had alopecia areata, totalis or universalis. TCR yields per sample varied, mainly owing to small pooled library volume differences.

TCRdb fed the RACE reads into MiXCR, producing one record per CDR3 protein. Of around 75,000 distinct CDR3 sequences listed, about a tenth were seen once; the top ten hold around 6.8%. This clonotype was recorded a few times. V gave up 1 base and J gave up 8 bases; unmatched junction bases: 3. From germline, CDR1 is DFQATT and CDR2 SNEGSKA (reference sequence). The CDR3 has 14 amino acids. Time point in this sample: patch test 2, 6 weeks after DPC sensitization. Indicated treatment: therapeutic diphenylcyclopropenone sensitization with weekly scalp DPC. The template was total RNA from unfractionated whole blood.

This clonotype originated in a woman aged 45-60 years with alopecia areata. Some clones in this sample may be carry-over from other donors' samples. The J gene is TRBJ1-6, the V gene TRBV20-1; 9 bases are shared with TRBD1. The sample here was whole blood, taken in connection with sensitization to the hapten diphenylcyclopropenone (DPC). The CDR3 sequence is CSARGGQGDSPLHF. CDR3 bases: TGCAGTGCTAGAGGGGGACAGGGTGATTCACCCCTCCACTTT.